These T cell receptor beta chains were read from a single sample in a study of T cells after yellow fever vaccination. From the 5' RACE reads, TCRdb called clonotypes with MiXCR, one entry per CDR3 protein. The sample includes 450,000 to 600,000 distinct CDR3 sequences, about 15% of them seen just once. The input for sequencing was PBMCs, taken about 5 days after the first yellow fever vaccination. These TCRs come from a man younger than 35 who received the YFV17D yellow fever vaccine. Each CDR3 is given with its conserved first and last residue. The order of the fields is V gene, D gene, J gene, CDR3 protein. A D gene is named only where the DNA matches it firmly.

V gene: TRBV3-1
D gene: NA
J gene: TRBJ1-1
CDR3 protein: CASSQDLVGDTEAFF

V gene: TRBV18
D gene: NA
J gene: TRBJ2-1
CDR3 protein: CASSPQGGGFSYNEQFF

V gene: TRBV6-1
D gene: TRBD2
J gene: TRBJ2-7
CDR3 protein: CASSPWGAGGELF

V gene: TRBV6-1
D gene: NA
J gene: TRBJ1-1
CDR3 protein: CASRTGMRNTEAFF

V gene: TRBV3-1
D gene: NA
J gene: TRBJ1-1
CDR3 protein: CASRPVGSNTEAFF

V gene: TRBV7-6
D gene: TRBD1
J gene: TRBJ1-1
CDR3 protein: CASSLGTGETEAFF

V gene: TRBV6-2/TRBV6-3
D gene: NA
J gene: TRBJ1-1
CDR3 protein: CASTLIGVMNTEAFF

V gene: TRBV20-1
D gene: TRBD1
J gene: TRBJ2-7
CDR3 protein: CSACRDRTSYEQYF

V gene: TRBV5-1
D gene: NA
J gene: TRBJ2-2
CDR3 protein: CASEKDNTGELFF

V gene: TRBV5-1
D gene: NA
J gene: TRBJ1-4
CDR3 protein: CASSAGTPTNEKLFF

V gene: TRBV10-3
D gene: TRBD2
J gene: TRBJ2-5
CDR3 protein: CAISESTASGGNQETQYF

V gene: TRBV20-1
D gene: TRBD1
J gene: TRBJ1-5
CDR3 protein: CSASRQGAQPQHF

V gene: TRBV12-3/TRBV12-4
D gene: NA
J gene: TRBJ2-3
CDR3 protein: CASRAGAGPDTQYF

V gene: TRBV25-1
D gene: TRBD2
J gene: TRBJ2-5
CDR3 protein: CASSEFGGGLETQYF

V gene: TRBV7-9
D gene: NA
J gene: TRBJ1-1
CDR3 protein: CASSVRDTNTEAFF

V gene: TRBV20-1
D gene: TRBD2
J gene: TRBJ2-3
CDR3 protein: CSASPSGGPTDTQYF

V gene: TRBV27
D gene: NA
J gene: TRBJ1-2
CDR3 protein: CASSLRQRGGSADYGYTF

V gene: TRBV6-1
D gene: NA
J gene: TRBJ1-5
CDR3 protein: CASSVTYLYQQGRGNQPQHF

V gene: TRBV11-2
D gene: NA
J gene: TRBJ1-1
CDR3 protein: CASSRQPGDTEAFF

V gene: TRBV7-3
D gene: NA
J gene: TRBJ1-1
CDR3 protein: CASSLGPGSTEAFF

V gene: TRBV19
D gene: NA
J gene: TRBJ1-6
CDR3 protein: CASSAEVGQGNSPLHF

V gene: TRBV5-1
D gene: TRBD1
J gene: TRBJ2-7
CDR3 protein: CASSLLDRSSYEQYF

V gene: TRBV7-9
D gene: NA
J gene: TRBJ1-2
CDR3 protein: CASSLAADRNYGYTF

V gene: TRBV20-1
D gene: TRBD2
J gene: TRBJ2-3
CDR3 protein: CSARPGGPEDTQYF

V gene: TRBV25-1
D gene: TRBD1
J gene: TRBJ1-1
CDR3 protein: CASSEWGQGSTEAFF

V gene: TRBV27
D gene: TRBD2
J gene: TRBJ2-5
CDR3 protein: CASSSPRGTGRGTQYF

V gene: TRBV20-1
D gene: NA
J gene: TRBJ1-6
CDR3 protein: CSARDETGPNSPLHF